These 26 T cell receptor beta chains originate from one sample sequenced in a study of blood T cell repertoires in COVID-19. TCRdb's copy holds only in-frame clones and misses some; the assay was immunoSEQ multiplex PCR. The repertoire has over 50,000 clones, approximately 73% of them found once; the top ten carry 5.5% to 7%. Specimen: peripheral blood. The receptor set was obtained from a woman aged 45-60 years with active or convalescent COVID-19.

This chain connects TRBV5-4 to TRBJ2-3; 9 nucleotides match TRBD1. CDR1 and CDR2 (germline): SGHNT, YYREEE (reference sequence). The CDR3 is 16 residues long. With V trimmed by 4 bases and J by 0 bases, 6 bases remained unmatched. In DNA form, the CDR3 reads TGTGCCAGCAGCCCGAGGGGGACAGGGAGCACAGATACGCAGTATTTT. It translates to CASSPRGTGSTDTQYF.

The rearrangement links TRBV7-2 to TRBJ1-1, with TRBD1 matching 7 bases. The CDR3 covers 15 residues. Germline V lookup: CDR1 SGHTA, CDR2 FQGNSA. The V gene end was trimmed by 0 bases and the J gene end by 2 bases; junction bases not matched to a gene: 3. The CDR3, as DNA: TGTGCCAGCAGCTTAGCGGGGACAGCCAACACTGAAGCTTTCTTT. Translating gives CASSLAGTANTEAFF.

The genes are TRBV6-5 and TRBJ1-2, with D uncertain. Germline loops: CDR1 MNHEY, CDR2 SVGAGI. This CDR3 contains 13 residues. V lost 6 bases and J 6 bases, leaving 14 bases between the germline ends. CDR3 bases: TGTGCCAGCAGGGACGGAGAGGGCGATGGCTACACCTTC. This codes for CASRDGEGDGYTF.

The rearrangement joins TRBV7-8 to TRBJ2-7, with TRBD1 as a possible D gene (6 bases). The length of the CDR3 is 15 residues. Germline V CDR1 and CDR2: SGHVS, FQNEAQ. Trimming removed 4 bases from V and 2 bases from J, with 15 bases in between. The CDR3 DNA reads TGTGCCAGCAGCTCACAGCGAGGGGGACCCTACGAGCAGTACTTC. It encodes CASSSQRGGPYEQYF.

This chain joins TRBV2 and TRBJ1-1, with D possibly matching TRBD1 (5 bases). The CDR3 is 14 amino acids. CDR1 is SNHLY and CDR2 is FYNNEI in the germline V gene. Trimming stripped 7 bases from V and 1 base from J, with 13 bases between. The CDR3: CASTLGAGNTEAFF. For the CDR3, the DNA is TGTGCCAGCACTCTTGGGGCAGGGAACACTGAAGCTTTCTTT.

On this clone: The conserved final phenylalanine or tryptophan is absent from the CDR3, which likely points to a read error. The DNA is omitted, as the CDR3 cannot be located on it reliably, and the CDR3 follows TCRdb's listing. The chain has TRBV24-1 and TRBJ1-2. Germline V gene data show CDR1 as KGHDR and CDR2 as SFDVKD. The CDR3 comprises 9 residues, both ends counted. The CDR3 sequence: CATSDLREI.

This chain links TRBV10-3 with TRBJ1-2; tentative D call: TRBD1 (6 bases). Germline assignment: CDR1 ENHRY and CDR2 SYGVKD. The CDR3 covers 14 residues. Trimming took off 8 bases at V and 0 bases at J, with 13 bases between the two ends. The DNA of the CDR3 is TGTGCCATCGCAGCAGGGGTGACTAACTATGGCTACACCTTC. This encodes CAIAAGVTNYGYTF.

The chain has TRBV9 and TRBJ2-2; D is possibly TRBD2 (7 bases). CDR1 and CDR2 (germline): SGDLS, YYNGEE. The CDR3 contains 17 residues. The ends were cut back, 6 bases at V and 1 base at J, with 19 bases in the middle. CDR3 DNA: TGTGCCAGCACTGCCGAGAGGGGGGGACTGAACACCGGGGAGCTGTTTTTT. Its translation: CASTAERGGLNTGELFF.

This clone appeared a few times. V usage is TRBV6-5 and J usage is TRBJ2-7, with TRBD1 as a possible D gene (6 bases). Germline V gene sequence: CDR1 MNHEY, CDR2 SVGAGI. The ends were cut back, 0 bases at V and 2 bases at J, with 11 bases in the middle. The CDR3 extends over 15 amino acids. CDR3 sequence: CASSYSGTKTYEQYF. The CDR3 nucleotides read TGTGCCAGCAGTTACTCCGGGACAAAGACCTACGAGCAGTACTTC.

The chain links TRBV11-2 to TRBJ1-2; TRBD1 agrees at 8 bases. V dropped 5 bases and J dropped 7; count of bases not matched to a gene: 6. Germline-derived CDR1 and CDR2 are SGHAT and FQNNGV. This CDR3 is built from 13 residues. CDR3 coding DNA: TGTGCCAGCAGCCCCAGGACAGGGTTTGGCTACACCTTC. Residues: CASSPRTGFGYTF.

V gene TRBV6-5 combines with J gene TRBJ1-6; no clear D. Germline-derived CDR1 and CDR2 are MNHEY and SVGAGI. The length of the CDR3 is 14 residues. V was cut by 0 bases and J by 9 bases, with 9 bases left in between. CDR3 nucleotide sequence: TGTGCCAGCAGTTACTCAGGGCGGGGTTCACCCCTCCACTTT. Translating gives CASSYSGRGSPLHF.

J is TRBJ2-7 and V is TRBV19, with 9 positions matching TRBD1. The ends lost 7 bases at V and 2 bases at J; junction bases unmatched: 9. This CDR3 has 15 amino acids. The germline V gene encodes CDR1 LNHDA and CDR2 SQIVND (reference sequence). CDR3: CASNPGTGITYEQYF. The CDR3 DNA reads as TGTGCCAGTAACCCCGGGACAGGGATAACCTACGAGCAGTACTTC. The full variable domain, in which reference TRBV19 and TRBJ2-7 provide the parts outside the CDR3, is DGGITQSPKYLFRKEGQNVTLSCEQNLNHDAMYWYRQDPGQGLRLIYYSQIVNDFQKGDIAEGYSVSREKKESFPLTVTSAQKNPTAFYLCASNPGTGITYEQYFGPGTRLTVT.

The chain employs TRBV12-1 and TRBJ1-5; the table's D call TRBD1 went unverified against the DNA. TRBV12-1 is flagged as a pseudogene. The CDR3 length is 15 residues. The chain's CDR3 is CASSFGYRGNQPQHF. For the CDR3, the DNA is TGTGCCAGCAGCTTTGGTTACAGGGGTAATCAGCCCCAGCATTTT.

V usage is TRBV5-4 and J usage is TRBJ1-1; D is uncertain. The germline V and J ends were trimmed by 4 bases and 0 bases, with 13 bases remaining between them. There are 15 residues in the CDR3. CDR1 SGHNT and CDR2 YYREEE come from the germline V gene (reference sequence). CDR3 protein: CASSPRSQMNTEAFF. The CDR3 DNA follows: TGTGCCAGCAGCCCCCGGTCCCAAATGAACACTGAAGCTTTCTTT.

This chain uses TRBV10-3 with TRBJ2-1; 7 nucleotides agree with TRBD1. The trim removed 11 bases at V and 0 bases at J, leaving 10 bases unmatched. The CDR3 length is 15 residues. The V gene's germline CDR1 is ENHRY and CDR2 SYGVKD. CDR3 DNA: TGTGCCGTGAGAGACAGGGCTAGCTCCTACAATGAGCAGTTCTTC. It yields the protein CAVRDRASSYNEQFF.

This sequence joins TRBV9 and TRBJ1-2; perhaps TRBD1 as D (5 bases). The CDR3 has 16 residues. V dropped 4 bases and J dropped 0 bases, with 16 bases sitting between them. CDR1 is SGDLS and CDR2 is YYNGEE in the germline V gene. CDR3 bases: TGTGCCAGCAGCCCCTACGGAGGGGCCTCTAACTATGGCTACACCTTC. It specifies CASSPYGGASNYGYTF.

The chain has TRBV18 and TRBJ1-1, with D hard to call. V was trimmed by 3 bases and J by 2 bases, leaving 7 bases between them. Germline CDR1 reads KGHSH; CDR2 reads LQKENI. This CDR3 contains 13 residues. The CDR3 nucleotides read TGTGCCAGCTCACCCCAGAAAAACACTGAAGCTTTCTTT. Translating it yields CASSPQKNTEAFF. The full variable domain, with the rest looked up from reference TRBV18 and TRBJ1-1, is NAGVMQNPRHLVRRRGQEARLRCSPMKGHSHVYWYRQLPEEGLKFMVYLQKENIIDESGMPKERFSAEFPKEGPSILRIQQVVRGDSAAYFCASSPQKNTEAFFGQGTRLTVV.

There are a few counts of this clone. J is TRBJ1-2 and V is TRBV9; unclear D gene. CDR1 and CDR2 from the germline V gene are SGDLS and YYNGEE. The CDR3 is 13 residues long. Deletions cut 0 bases from V and 1 base from J, with 4 bases between. CDR3 region: CASSVDGNYGYTF. CDR3 sequence (DNA): TGTGCCAGCAGCGTAGACGGTAACTATGGCTACACCTTC. The complete variable domain, with remaining parts taken from reference TRBV9 and TRBJ1-2, reads DSGVTQTPKHLITATGQRVTLRCSPRSGDLSVYWYQQSLDQGLQFLIQYYNGEERAKGNILERFSAQQFPDLHSELNLSSLELGDSALYFCASSVDGNYGYTFGSGTRLTVV.

CDR3 DNA: TGTGCTAGTGGTTTGGCGATGCAGCCGGGACAGGGCAACACCGGGGAGCTGTTTTTT. This translates into CASGLAMQPGQGNTGELFF. The chain recombines TRBV12-5 with TRBJ2-2, with 9 bases that match TRBD1. The CDR3 extends over 19 amino acids. CDR1 is LGHNT and CDR2 is FRNRAP in the germline V gene. The J segment lost 2 bases and the V segment lost 1 base, leaving 11 bases of the junction unmatched.

The chain employs TRBV7-9 and TRBJ2-7, with TRBD1 matching 9 bases. After removal of 4 bases from V and 3 bases from J, the junction contained 1 base not matched to a gene. The CDR3 totals 13 residues. Germline-derived CDR1 and CDR2 are SEHNR and FQNEAQ (reference sequence). In DNA form, the CDR3 reads TGTGCCAGCAGCTGGGACAGGGACTACGAGCAGTACTTC. Translation gives CASSWDRDYEQYF.

The chain is built from TRBV6-5 and TRBJ1-1, with 10 bases identical to TRBD1. Germline CDR1 is MNHEY and CDR2 is SVGAGI. The CDR3 totals 15 residues. The V gene end was trimmed by 6 bases and the J gene end by 4 bases; junction bases not matched to a gene: 8. The CDR3 DNA sequence: TGTGCCAGCAGCAGACAGGGGGCGCTTGGCACTGAAGCTTTCTTT. Its translation: CASSRQGALGTEAFF.

The chain employs TRBV27 and TRBJ2-1; unclear D gene. In germline, CDR1 is MNHEY, CDR2 SMNVEV (reference sequence). The V gene lost 4 bases and the J gene lost 4 bases, with 8 bases spanning the gap. The CDR3 spans 13 residues. The CDR3 DNA reads as TGTGCCAGCAGTTCCGCTAGATACAATGAGCAGTTCTTC. Protein: CASSSARYNEQFF.

The chain combines TRBV28 with TRBJ2-7; weak D call: TRBD1 (6 bases). Germline lookup yields CDR1 MDHEN and CDR2 SYDVKM. V was cut by 7 bases and J by 2 bases, with 15 bases left in between. This CDR3 region has 14 residues. As DNA, the CDR3 is TGTGCCAGCATTATGGACAGAGCCCCCTACGAGCAGTACTTC. Its protein is CASIMDRAPYEQYF.

The chain uses TRBV7-2 and TRBJ2-4, with no clear D. Trimming cost V 5 bases and J 10 bases, with 18 bases left between them. Germline lookup yields CDR1 SGHTA and CDR2 FQGNSA. The CDR3 is 14 residues long. DNA for the CDR3: TGTGCCAGCAGCCCCAGACAATCCGCCTATATTCAGTACTTC. Protein sequence: CASSPRQSAYIQYF.

The CDR3 DNA follows: TGCGCCAGCAGCCAAGGAATCGGACAGGGAGGTCAGCCCCAGCATTTT. Its translation: CASSQGIGQGGQPQHF. This chain links TRBV4-1 with TRBJ1-5; 8 positions agree with TRBD1. Germline CDR1 MGHRA, CDR2 YSYEKL. The CDR3 contains 16 residues. After removal of 1 base from V and 6 bases from J, the junction contained 8 bases not matched to a gene.

The chain joins TRBV29-1 to TRBJ1-4, with D possibly TRBD1 on 6 matching bases. V was cut by 7 bases and J by 4 bases, with 16 bases left in between. This CDR3 spans 14 amino acids. Germline CDR1 and CDR2: SQVTM and ANQGSEA. The CDR3 DNA reads TGCAGCGCCGGGGGGGGCAGAGATAATGAAAAACTGTTTTTT. Protein: CSAGGGRDNEKLFF.